Listed here is a single T cell receptor beta chain. This may stem from a read error, because a much larger clone lies one nucleotide away. Looked up from germline, CDR1 is DFQATT and CDR2 is SNEGSKA (reference sequence). CDR3 length equals 14 residues. From the multiplex PCR reads, TCRdb called clonotypes with MiXCR, one entry per CDR3 protein. The sample consists of 65,000 to 80,000 distinct CDR3 sequences, approximately 19% of them appearing once. This entry belongs to a study of breast tumors, draining lymph nodes, adjacent tissues. Axillary draining lymph nodes of breast cancer patients supplied the node samples.

The sequenced material came from axillary lymph node tissue. The chain employs TRBV20-1 and TRBJ2-3; tentative D call: TRBD2 (5 bases). The origin of this receptor is a female donor with breast cancer. Some clones in this sample may be carry-over from other donors' samples. This CDR3 reads CSARDQGRSDTRYF. CDR3 coding DNA: TGCAGTGCTAGAGATCAAGGGAGATCAGATACGCGGTATTTT.